This record looks at one TCR beta chain sequence and its context. The data belong to a study of blood T cell repertoires in COVID-19. The assay was immunoSEQ multiplex PCR, and TCRdb's table has in-frame clones only and misses some. The sample has about 310,000 clones, about 89% seen once. The participants were between about 18 and 90 years old and came from roughly 24 US areas. Trimming took off 5 bases at V and 9 bases at J, with 14 bases between the two ends. This CDR3 contains 13 residues. The germline V gene has CDR1 SGHTA and CDR2 FQGTGA. The rearrangement joins TRBV7-3 to TRBJ2-4, with D maybe TRBD1 (6 bases). Specimen: PBMCs or T cells enriched from blood (not recorded which). The source is a man aged 55 to 69 who had recovered from COVID-19. The CDR3 protein is CASSDIQGTIQYF. The CDR3, as DNA: TGTGCCAGCAGCGATATACAGGGCACCATTCAGTACTTC.